These T cell receptor beta chains were read from a single sample in a study of cytomegalovirus exposure and HLA in healthy donors. Clones were sequenced by immunoSEQ multiplex PCR, and TCRdb holds only the in-frame ones, with some missing. The sample consists of 150,000 or so clones, roughly 81% of them appearing once. The source material was PBMCs. Receptors were obtained from a man in his late teens or twenties in good health and CMV-seropositive. Each CDR3 is given with its conserved first and last residue. The D gene is left open where the match is weak. Size is omitted from some rows. Given values are once, few, many or a class for expanded clones.

V gene,J gene,clone size,D gene,CDR3 DNA,CDR3 protein
TRBV11-2,TRBJ2-7,.,TRBD1,TGTGCCAGCAGCTCTTCCCCGGGACAGGGTGTTAGTGGCTTC,CASSSSPGQGVSGF
TRBV2,TRBJ2-1,.,.,TGTGCCAGCAGAGAACAGGTGACGAGTGAGCAGTTCTTC,CASREQVTSEQFF
TRBV9,TRBJ2-1,.,.,TGTGCCAGCAGCATCCGACTAGTCTCTGTAAATGAGCAGTTCTTC,CASSIRLVSVNEQFF
TRBV5-1,TRBJ2-2,.,TRBD2,TGCGCCAGCAGCATGAAAGCGGGGGGGCCGACCGGGGAGCTGTTTTTT,CASSMKAGGPTGELFF
TRBV21-1,TRBJ2-5,.,.,TGTGCCGTGGACAGGGTACAAGAGACCCAGTACTTC,CAVDRVQETQYF
TRBV6-5,TRBJ1-2,few,TRBD1,TGTGCCAGCAGTTACTCCCTTGGGACAGGGGATGGCTACACCTTC,CASSYSLGTGDGYTF
TRBV14,TRBJ2-7,.,.,TGTGCCAGCAGCCAACCCGGGACGGGAGACTCCTACGAGCAGTACTTC,CASSQPGTGDSYEQYF
TRBV19,TRBJ2-7,.,TRBD1,TGTGCCAGTAGTATAGGGACAGGCTCCTACGAGCAGTACTTC,CASSIGTGSYEQYF
TRBV30,TRBJ2-7,.,.,TGTGCCTGGAGTGTACCCTACGGGTCCCACTCCTACGAGCAGTACTTC,CAWSVPYGSHSYEQYF
TRBV15,TRBJ2-3,few,TRBD2,TGTGCCACCAGCAGAGATGTCGGGGGGGGGCCGTCAGATACGCAGTATTTT,CATSRDVGGGPSDTQYF
TRBV13,TRBJ2-7,.,TRBD1,TGTGCCAGCAGCTTAGAAGGACAGGAGTCCTACGAGCAGTACTTC,CASSLEGQESYEQYF
TRBV7-8,TRBJ2-1,.,TRBD1,TGTGCCAGCAGCCAAGACAGGGCCAATGAGCAGTTCTTC,CASSQDRANEQFF
TRBV6-5,TRBJ2-7,.,TRBD2,TGTGCCAGCAGCCCGGGACTACTCGTCTACGAGCAGTACTTC,CASSPGLLVYEQYF